This T cell receptor (beta chain) is from a study of blood T cell repertoires in COVID-19. Study background: Sites across the United States, Italy and Spain contributed samples from acute and convalescent COVID-19.

Everyone who took part was roughly 18 to 90 years old, and they came from about two dozen US areas. Cohorts were based on clinical histories the participants reported. In the source study's methods: Quantification of nucleated cells was approximated via reference gene primer amplification. Profiled with immunoSEQ multiplex PCR; TCRdb holds only in-frame clones, not every one. V, J and clone size derive from that table, while D and trimming were established from the DNA sequence. The repertoire holds approximately 220,000 clones, with 75% to 90% as singletons. V shed 4 bases and J shed 4 bases, with 16 bases lying between them. CDR1 and CDR2 from the germline V gene are MDHEN and SYDVKM. The CDR3 is made up of 15 amino acids.

The TCR originated in a woman between 18 and 30 years old in a cohort exposed to, infected with or recovered from COVID-19 (not recorded which). The material sequenced was PBMCs or T cells enriched from blood (not recorded which). The chain employs TRBV28 and TRBJ1-2; perhaps TRBD1 as D (6 bases). The CDR3 DNA reads as TGTGCCAGCAGTTCCTGGGACAAGCGTCTCTATGGCTACACCTTC. Its translation is CASSSWDKRLYGYTF.